Listed here are 20 T cell receptor beta chains from one sample, sequenced in a study of T cells expressing NK-cell markers. TCRdb reworked the 5' RACE reads into one entry per CDR3 protein, no DNA. The sample data list about half a million distinct CDR3 sequences. Specimen: blood T cells: a sorted CD56 or NKG2C T cell subset, CD4+ or CD8+ T cells, or bulk PBMC T cells (not recorded which). Every receptor here comes from a woman aged 45 to 65 in good health.

The chain's CDR3 is CASSVQQGTEQFF. The gene calls are TRBV6-4 and TRBJ2-1; the D call of TRBD1 rests on TCRdb alone, since no DNA is present to check it. The CDR3 has 13 residues. Germline-derived CDR1 and CDR2 are MRHNA and SNTAGT.

The V call is TRBV27, the J call TRBJ2-3; the D call from TCRdb, TRBD1, cannot be confirmed without DNA. Germline CDR1 reads MNHEY; CDR2 reads SMNVEV (reference sequence). This CDR3 contains 14 residues. The CDR3 sequence is CASRRQGGNGLEYF.

This chain connects TRBV24-1 to TRBJ2-2; TCRdb calls TRBD2, which cannot be checked without DNA. The CDR3 extends over 18 amino acids. Germline V CDR1 and CDR2: KGHDR, SFDVKD. The CDR3 reads CATSDSGTSGRAEGELFF.

The chain employs TRBV12-3 or TRBV12-4 and TRBJ2-3; the TCRdb call, TRBD2, lacks DNA for checking. The CDR3 is 15 amino acids. CDR3 region: CASRGLADYTDTQYF.

This chain links TRBV4-1 with TRBJ1-1. The germline gives CDR1 MGHRA, CDR2 YSYEKL. This CDR3 contains 15 residues. The CDR3 loop is CASSQEVVRNTEAFF.

This CDR3 reads CASRVTVPTMKQFF. This chain connects TRBV7-9 to TRBJ2-1. Germline CDR1 SEHNR, CDR2 FQNEAQ (reference sequence). The CDR3 totals 14 residues.

The gene calls are TRBV6-1 and TRBJ2-1; TCRdb names TRBD2, which stays unverified in the absence of DNA. This CDR3 comprises 17 residues. Germline lookup yields CDR1 MNHNS and CDR2 SASEGT. The CDR3 is CASSARDSVKGYNEQFF.

V and J are TRBV7-9 and TRBJ2-5; the D gene TCRdb calls, TRBD1, cannot be checked with no DNA. The CDR3 is made up of 19 amino acids. In germline, CDR1 is SEHNR, CDR2 FQNEAQ (reference sequence). The CDR3 loop reads CASSLRGPQGATLQETQYF.

V gene TRBV20-1 combines with J gene TRBJ2-1; no DNA is available, so the TRBD2 call from TCRdb remains unchecked. The CDR3 extends over 18 amino acids. CDR1 is DFQATT, CDR2 SNEGSKA, per germline (reference sequence). The CDR3 here is CSARVGLAGGPGYYEQFF.

Here the CDR3 reads CASSQDLGGKGNYGYTF. This chain joins TRBV3-1 and TRBJ1-2; TCRdb reports TRBD1, a call that lacks DNA to check it against. There are 17 residues in the CDR3. The germline V gene encodes CDR1 LGHDT and CDR2 YNNKEL (reference sequence).

The V gene is TRBV12-3 or TRBV12-4, the J gene TRBJ2-6; TCRdb indicates TRBD1, and absent DNA this call remains unverified. This CDR3 has 14 residues. The CDR3 spells CASSRPDRRDVLTF.

V gene TRBV6-2 or TRBV6-3 combines with J gene TRBJ2-2; checking the TCRdb D call of TRBD2 is not possible without DNA. Germline CDR1 and CDR2: MNHEY and SVGEGT. This CDR3 has 15 residues. The CDR3 sequence is CASSERTRGSGELFF.

The CDR3 region is CASSLVGGWELFF. V usage is TRBV12-3 or TRBV12-4 and J usage is TRBJ2-2; TCRdb names TRBD1, which stays unverified in the absence of DNA. The CDR3 consists of 13 residues.

This sequence joins TRBV10-3 and TRBJ2-3; the TRBD1 assignment by TCRdb is unverifiable without DNA. Germline V gene sequence: CDR1 ENHRY, CDR2 SYGVKD. The CDR3 runs to 14 residues. CDR3 in amino acids: CAIRDRGSTDTQYF.

This chain joins TRBV20-1 and TRBJ2-2; TCRdb selects TRBD1, and the lack of DNA leaves this call unchecked. The CDR3 sequence is 16 residues long. CDR1 is DFQATT, CDR2 SNEGSKA, per germline (reference sequence). Here the CDR3 reads CSARVGGAANTGELFF.

The chain recombines TRBV5-1 with TRBJ2-5; TCRdb lists TRBD1, though no DNA is available to test this call. The CDR3 is 15 amino acids. Germline CDR1 and CDR2: SGHRS and YFSETQ. The CDR3 spells CASSLEDRGQETQYF.

This chain links TRBV12-3 or TRBV12-4 with TRBJ2-1; with no DNA, the TCRdb D assignment of TRBD1 cannot be verified. The CDR3 is 17 residues long. CDR3 in amino acids: CASSLYRGDRADDEQFF.

The chain joins TRBV13 to TRBJ2-7; TCRdb picks TRBD1, but there is no DNA to check that call. The CDR3 extends over 15 amino acids. The V gene's germline CDR1 is PRHDT and CDR2 FYEKMQ (reference sequence). The CDR3 here is CASSLQGPGSYEQYF.

This rearrangement joins TRBV12-3 or TRBV12-4 to TRBJ2-2; lacking DNA, the TRBD2 call made by TCRdb goes unchecked. The length of the CDR3 is 16 residues. The CDR3 loop reads CASSLPGLAITGELFF.

This chain connects TRBV3-1 to TRBJ2-7; checking the TCRdb D call of TRBD2 is not possible without DNA. Germline loops: CDR1 LGHDT, CDR2 YNNKEL (reference sequence). The CDR3 consists of 18 residues. The CDR3 loop is CASSPRYSGAFLDYEQYF.